The T cell receptor beta chain under discussion was sequenced for a study of sequential checkpoint blockade in melanoma. Germline V gene lookup returns CDR1 SGHTA and CDR2 FQGNSA. There are 17 residues in the CDR3. Between the trimmed V and J ends, which lost 0 bases and 0 bases, there was a span of 15 bases. The data were produced by immunoSEQ multiplex PCR, yet TCRdb's version contains in-frame clones alone and is incomplete. The profile shows more than 8,000 clones, around 50% of them singletons. Treatment here: randomized to nivolumab then ipilimumab (arm A) or the reverse (arm B). From thawed PBMCs, live CD3+CD8+ cells negative for CD19 and CD56 were sorted.

This rearrangement joins TRBV7-2 to TRBJ2-7, with D possibly matching TRBD1 (6 bases). Material: CD8+ T cells sorted from blood (inferred from file names), obtained from a patient given nivolumab and ipilimumab in sequence. The TCR sequence derives from a human donor with melanoma. CDR3: CASSLARGQTASYEQYF. CDR3 bases: TGTGCCAGCAGCTTAGCCCGCGGACAGACAGCCTCCTACGAGCAGTACTTC.